This TCR beta chain was sequenced during a study of cytomegalovirus exposure and HLA in healthy donors. Overall study results and limits: The classifier, whose performance was assessed in both the original and validation cohorts, reportedly diagnosed cytomegalovirus status with high specificity and sensitivity. The authors excluded some V segments, including TRBV6-2 and TRBV6-3, as indistinguishable.

Donors counted as nominally healthy when sampled, yet unrecorded immune exposures were likely. The trim removed 4 bases at V and 5 bases at J, leaving 5 bases unmatched. The CDR3 runs 15 residues. Germline CDR1 is SEHNR and CDR2 is FQNEAQ (reference sequence). PCR was performed using 60 Vbeta and 13 Jbeta primers. The data were produced by immunoSEQ multiplex PCR, yet TCRdb's version contains in-frame clones alone and is incomplete. The data contain about 200,000 clones, about four fifths of them singletons. Details on this clone: Its specificity is unknown.

This receptor was identified in a woman in her late teens or twenties in good health and CMV-seronegative. The sequencing input was PBMCs. The V gene is TRBV7-9, the J gene TRBJ2-1; 10 nucleotides align to TRBD2. The CDR3, as DNA: TGTGCCAGCAGCTCCGGACTAGCGGAGCACAATGAGCAGTTCTTC. Protein: CASSSGLAEHNEQFF. The entire variable domain, with the rest obtained from reference TRBV7-9 and TRBJ2-1, is as follows: DTGVSQNPRHKITKRGQNVTFRCDPISEHNRLYWYRQTLGQGPEFLTYFQNEAQLEKSRLLSDRFSAERPKGSFSTLEIQRTEQGDSAMYLCASSSGLAEHNEQFFGPGTRLTVL.